The rows below give T cell receptor beta chains drawn from one sample of a study of cytomegalovirus exposure and HLA in healthy donors. Clones were read by immunoSEQ multiplex PCR, and TCRdb kept only the in-frame ones, dropping some. This sample has approximately 170,000 clones, with approximately 81% found just once. Sequencing was performed on PBMCs. The receptors originated from a woman aged 45-59 years in good health and CMV-seronegative. The CDR3 runs from the conserved cysteine through the conserved F or W. The D gene is left open where the match is weak. Rows may omit the clone size; those that give it use once, few, many or a size class.

v_gene,j_gene,abundance,d_gene,CDR3aa,CDR3nt
TRBV27,TRBJ2-7,NA,NA,CASRHRGTGTDYEQYF,TGTGCCAGCAGACACAGGGGTACCGGGACTGACTACGAGCAGTACTTC
TRBV11-2,TRBJ2-5,NA,TRBD1,CASSLWGDREGETQYF,TGTGCCAGCAGCCTCTGGGGGGACAGGGAGGGAGAGACCCAGTACTTC
TRBV5-1,TRBJ1-1,once,NA,CASSTGGVKSAEAFF,TGCGCCAGCAGCACGGGGGGGGTTAAGTCGGCTGAAGCTTTCTTT
TRBV23-1,TRBJ2-2,NA,TRBD1,CASTKRRDRGPGSVTGELFF,TGCGCCAGCACCAAACGCCGGGACAGGGGGCCAGGGAGTGTCACCGGGGAGCTGTTTTTT
TRBV29-1,TRBJ1-3,once,TRBD1,CSVGQGHTIYF,TGCAGCGTAGGACAGGGCCACACCATATATTTT
TRBV28,TRBJ1-3,NA,NA,CASRQHSGNTIYF,TGTGCCAGCAGACAGCACTCTGGAAACACCATATATTTT
TRBV5-1,TRBJ2-3,NA,TRBD1,CASSLYGGQGTDTQYF,TGCGCCAGCAGCCTCTATGGGGGACAGGGGACAGATACGCAGTATTTT
TRBV6-6,TRBJ1-5,NA,NA,CASVRGNNQPQHF,TGTGCCAGTGTCAGGGGTAACAATCAGCCCCAGCATTTT
TRBV28,TRBJ1-1,NA,NA,CASSPGGAEAFF,TGTGCCAGCAGTCCCGGCGGCGCTGAAGCTTTCTTT
TRBV6-1,TRBJ1-1,NA,NA,CASSETRSLSAEAFF,TGTGCCAGCAGTGAAACCAGGTCCTTATCGGCTGAAGCTTTCTTT
TRBV21-1,TRBJ2-3,few,NA,CASSKPLWAPQAGASTDTQYF,TGTGCCAGCAGCAAACCCCTCTGGGCACCTCAAGCGGGCGCTAGCACAGATACGCAGTATTTT
TRBV5-1,TRBJ1-5,NA,TRBD1,CASSFSQGADQPQHF,TGCGCCAGCAGCTTTTCACAGGGGGCGGATCAGCCCCAGCATTTT
TRBV9,TRBJ2-2,few,NA,CASSPETGELFF,TGTGCCAGCAGCCCCGAGACCGGGGAGCTGTTTTTT
TRBV18,TRBJ1-4,NA,TRBD1,CASSPQGADEKLFF,TGTGCCAGCTCACCACAGGGGGCGGATGAAAAACTGTTTTTT
TRBV11-2,TRBJ2-4,NA,NA,CASSLIRIRDERNIQYF,TGTGCCAGCAGCTTAATTAGGATCAGGGATGAAAGAAACATTCAGTACTTC
TRBV7-8,TRBJ2-5,NA,TRBD1,CASSPGTGKEAQYF,TGTGCCAGCAGCCCAGGGACAGGGAAAGAGGCCCAGTACTTC
TRBV7-9,TRBJ2-7,NA,TRBD1,CSSSLASPGQGGEQYF,TGTTCCAGCAGCTTAGCTTCTCCGGGACAGGGGGGCGAGCAGTACTTC
TRBV28,TRBJ1-3,NA,NA,CASRVGGVGGNTIYF,TGTGCCAGCAGAGTTGGGGGCGTCGGTGGAAACACCATATATTTT
TRBV6-1,TRBJ2-5,NA,NA,CASSGTDQETQYF,TGTGCCAGCAGTGGGACTGATCAAGAGACCCAGTACTTC
TRBV5-1,TRBJ2-5,NA,TRBD1,CASCPWTGASETQYF,TGCGCCAGCTGCCCCTGGACAGGGGCGTCCGAGACCCAGTACTTC
TRBV6-5,TRBJ2-7,few,TRBD2,CASSPPGRADYEQYF,TGTGCCAGCAGTCCCCCTGGGAGGGCGGACTACGAGCAGTACTTC
TRBV7-2,TRBJ2-7,NA,TRBD2,CASSSSSGRVYEQYF,TGTGCCAGCAGCTCGTCTAGCGGGAGGGTCTACGAGCAGTACTTC
TRBV9,TRBJ2-1,NA,TRBD2,CASSATTSGQVGEQFF,TGTGCCAGCAGCGCCACGACTAGCGGACAGGTCGGTGAGCAGTTCTTC
TRBV5-4,TRBJ1-6,NA,TRBD1,CASSPATGRNSPLHF,TGTGCCAGCAGCCCCGCGACAGGGAGGAATTCACCCCTCCACTTT
TRBV7-9,TRBJ2-1,NA,NA,CASSLLTGGAPFF,TGTGCCAGCAGCTTATTAACGGGGGGCGCGCCGTTCTTC
TRBV30,TRBJ2-5,NA,NA,CAWSVLLETQYF,TGTGCCTGGAGTGTACTCTTGGAGACCCAGTACTTC
TRBV28,TRBJ2-7,NA,TRBD1,CASTVQGALYEQYF,TGTGCCAGCACCGTACAGGGGGCGCTTTACGAGCAGTACTTC
TRBV28,TRBJ1-5,NA,NA,CASSLSLGGRGNQPQHF,TGTGCCAGCAGTTTATCCCTGGGGGGACGCGGCAATCAGCCCCAGCATTTT
TRBV4-1,TRBJ1-1,NA,NA,CASSREIQRNTEAFF,TGCGCCAGCAGCCGAGAAATACAGAGGAACACTGAAGCTTTCTTT
TRBV15,TRBJ2-7,NA,NA,CATSRDPRDEQYF,TGTGCCACCAGCAGAGATCCTCGTGACGAGCAGTACTTC
TRBV4-3,TRBJ2-7,few,TRBD2,CASSQGLASSYEQYF,TGCGCCAGCAGCCAAGGACTAGCGAGCTCCTACGAGCAGTACTTC
TRBV5-4,TRBJ1-3,NA,NA,CASSLGQGSPGNTIYF,TGTGCCAGCAGCTTGGGGCAGGGGTCCCCTGGAAACACCATATATTTT
TRBV7-9,TRBJ1-1,NA,NA,CSSSFLADEAFF,TGTTCCAGCAGCTTTTTAGCGGATGAAGCTTTCTTT
TRBV28,TRBJ1-1,NA,NA,CASKVGGRVGDTEAFF,TGTGCCAGCAAGGTCGGGGGGCGAGTTGGCGACACTGAAGCTTTCTTT
TRBV6-1,TRBJ2-4,once,NA,CASSGHRAPSGAKNIQYF,TGTGCCAGCAGTGGTCACAGGGCCCCAAGTGGGGCCAAAAACATTCAGTACTTC
TRBV28,TRBJ2-7,NA,NA,CASSPPNRLGEQYF,TGTGCCAGCAGTCCACCCAACAGGTTGGGCGAGCAGTACTTC
TRBV28,TRBJ2-3,NA,NA,CASSFGPRDSTDTQYF,TGTGCCAGCAGTTTTGGGCCCAGAGATAGCACAGATACGCAGTATTTT
TRBV14,TRBJ2-7,NA,NA,CASSQDNNPAYEQYF,TGTGCCAGCAGCCAAGATAACAACCCAGCCTACGAGCAGTACTTC
TRBV10-3,TRBJ1-5,NA,NA,CAISESDGGPQHF,TGTGCCATCAGTGAGTCTGACGGGGGACCCCAGCATTTT
TRBV11-2,TRBJ2-3,NA,NA,CASSSGLAGGPDTQYF,TGTGCCAGCAGCTCGGGACTAGCAGGGGGCCCAGATACGCAGTATTTT
TRBV7-2,TRBJ2-3,NA,NA,CAVISGLTTDTQYF,TGTGCCGTAATCTCGGGACTTACCACAGATACGCAGTATTTT
TRBV19,TRBJ2-5,NA,TRBD1,CATQGAGETQYF,TGTGCCACCCAGGGGGCCGGGGAGACCCAGTACTTC
TRBV19,TRBJ2-3,NA,TRBD2,CASSRQATSGVTDTQYF,TGTGCCAGTAGTCGCCAGGCGACTAGCGGGGTCACAGATACGCAGTATTTT
TRBV6-1,TRBJ1-5,once,NA,CASTDSNQPQHF,TGTGCCAGTACAGATAGCAATCAGCCCCAGCATTTT
TRBV5-1,TRBJ2-5,NA,NA,CASSLVASPGETQYF,TGCGCCAGCAGCTTGGTCGCTTCGCCCGGAGAGACCCAGTACTTC
TRBV7-8,TRBJ1-2,NA,NA,CASPGDYGYTF,TGTGCCAGCCCAGGTGACTATGGCTACACCTTC
TRBV6-6,TRBJ2-6,NA,NA,CASIPSGSGANVLTF,TGTGCCAGCATTCCCTCAGGGTCGGGGGCCAACGTCCTGACTTTC
TRBV7-6,TRBJ2-1,NA,NA,CASSFRDNEQFF,TGTGCCAGCAGCTTCCGGGACAATGAGCAGTTCTTC
TRBV6-5,TRBJ2-7,NA,TRBD1,CASSYGDSYEQYF,TGTGCCAGCAGTTACGGGGACAGCTACGAGCAGTACTTC
TRBV30,TRBJ1-3,few,TRBD1,CAWNGQGVISGNTIYF,TGTGCCTGGAATGGGCAGGGGGTGATTTCTGGAAACACCATATATTTT
TRBV18,TRBJ2-4,NA,NA,CASSPPNRDGNIQYF,TGTGCCAGCTCACCACCGAACAGGGATGGCAACATTCAGTACTTC
TRBV5-1,TRBJ2-7,NA,NA,CASSLQGGYEQYF,TGCGCCAGCAGCTTGCAGGGGGGCTACGAGCAGTACTTC
TRBV11-3,TRBJ2-1,once,TRBD2,CASSSGLAGGDEQFF,TGTGCCAGCAGCTCGGGACTAGCGGGGGGCGATGAGCAGTTCTTC
TRBV7-6,TRBJ2-1,few,TRBD1,CASSLKAGGSGNEQFF,TGTGCCAGCAGCCTAAAAGCAGGGGGCTCTGGAAATGAGCAGTTCTTC
TRBV5-1,TRBJ1-1,NA,NA,CASSLAGGVAEAFF,TGCGCCAGCAGCTTGGCGGGAGGGGTCGCTGAAGCTTTCTTT
TRBV28,TRBJ1-3,NA,NA,CASSLRGSGNTIYF,TGTGCCAGCAGTCTTAGGGGCTCTGGAAACACCATATATTTT
TRBV10-3,TRBJ1-3,NA,NA,CAISVGQAGNTIYF,TGTGCCATCAGTGTGGGGCAGGCTGGAAACACCATATATTTT
TRBV6-1,TRBJ2-7,NA,NA,CASSISQGWEQYF,TGTGCCAGCAGCATAAGTCAGGGATGGGAGCAGTACTTC
TRBV5-1,TRBJ2-3,NA,TRBD2,CASSSGTTSTDTQYF,TGCGCCAGCAGCTCCGGGACTACTAGCACAGATACGCAGTATTTT
TRBV5-1,TRBJ1-6,NA,NA,CASSPGTPSSYNSPLHF,TGCGCCAGCAGCCCTGGGACACCGAGCTCCTATAATTCACCCCTCCACTTT